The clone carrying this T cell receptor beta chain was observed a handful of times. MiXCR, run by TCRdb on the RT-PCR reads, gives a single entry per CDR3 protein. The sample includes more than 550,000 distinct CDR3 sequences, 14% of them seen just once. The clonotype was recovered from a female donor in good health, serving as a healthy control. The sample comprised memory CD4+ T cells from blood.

This chain's CDR3 is CASSNTGTRSSYEQYF. In DNA form, the CDR3 reads TGTGCCAGCAGTAACACAGGGACTAGGTCTTCCTACGAGCAGTACTTC. The rearrangement joins TRBV6-6 to TRBJ2-7; 8 bases align to TRBD2. Per the germline V gene, CDR1 is MNHNY and CDR2 is SVGAGI (reference sequence). V was clipped by 5 bases and J by 1 base; unmatched bases: 10. The CDR3 loop spans 16 amino acids.